The 11 T cell receptor beta chains in this list originate from one sample, sequenced in a study of blood T cells in healthy people across ages. Sample-barcoded 5' priming and a J-beta primer mix drove a second PCR of 7 to 11 cycles. TCRdb reprocessed the 5' RACE reads with MiXCR, giving one entry per CDR3 protein. The repertoire consists of around 650,000 distinct CDR3 sequences, with around 32% occurring once and the leading ten covering 15%. The sequencing input was blood. The receptors come from an elderly woman in good health.

Worth noting for this clonotype: A junction boundary mismatches the germline segment, possibly from a read error. This chain connects TRBV15 to TRBJ1-2; 7 bases are a match to TRBD1. CDR3 length equals 15 residues. Germline loops: CDR1 LNHNV, CDR2 YYDKDF (reference sequence). In nucleotides, the CDR3 is TGTGCCTCCAGCAGAGGACCAGGGACAGACTATGGCTACACCTTC. Translated, it gives CASSRGPGTDYGYTF.

The rearrangement joins TRBV18 to TRBJ1-1, with 8 nucleotides matching TRBD1. Germline CDR1 reads KGHSH; CDR2 reads LQKENI. The junction had 15 bases not matched to a gene; V was cut back by 4 bases and J by 5 bases. The CDR3 sequence is 17 residues long. DNA for the CDR3: TGTGCCAGCTCACAACTACAGACAGGGGATCGGCAAACTGAAGCTTTCTTT. This sequence encodes CASSQLQTGDRQTEAFF.

This chain joins TRBV11-2 and TRBJ2-1; 9 positions match TRBD2. Per the germline V gene, CDR1 is SGHAT and CDR2 is FQNNGV. V was pared by 2 bases and J by 5 bases, with 4 bases of the junction left unmatched. There are 15 residues in the CDR3. CDR3 region: CASSLNIAGDNEQFF. The CDR3 coding sequence is TGTGCCAGCAGCTTAAACATAGCGGGGGACAATGAGCAGTTCTTC.

This clonotype was seen only a few times. At one boundary the junction diverges from the germline segment, which might be a read error. This rearrangement joins TRBV7-2 to TRBJ2-7; TRBD2 matches at 8 bases. The CDR3 extends over 17 amino acids. Germline lookup yields CDR1 SGHTA and CDR2 FQGNSA. CDR3 amino acids: CVSSIKNGLASVYEQYF. CDR3 nucleotides: TGTGTCAGCAGCATCAAAAACGGACTAGCTAGTGTGTACGAGCAGTACTTC.

The J gene is TRBJ2-5, the V gene TRBV20-1; D call uncertain. The DNA end is a closer match to TRBJ2-7, so the J assignment may be wrong. Germline CDR1 and CDR2: DFQATT and SNEGSKA (reference sequence). The CDR3 sequence is 13 residues long. CDR3 bases: TGCAGTGCTTCTACAGTTAACCCCTACGAGCAGTACTTC. Residues: CSASTVNPYEQYF.

This clonotype was found many times. V and J are TRBV28 and TRBJ2-5, with D unresolved. The V and J ends lost 7 bases and 3 bases respectively, with 6 bases between them. Per germline, CDR1 MDHEN and CDR2 SYDVKM. The CDR3 is 11 amino acids. DNA for the CDR3: TGTGCCAGCAAGTCCGAAGAGACCCAGTACTTC. Translation gives CASKSEETQYF.

This clonotype was counted ten times or more. The chain employs TRBV9 and TRBJ2-1; D might be TRBD1 (5 bases). CDR3 length: 15 amino acids. Trimming shortened V by 1 base and J by 1 base, and 9 bases separated the two germline ends. The germline gives CDR1 SGDLS, CDR2 YYNGEE. The CDR3 nucleotides are TGTGCCAGCAGCGTAAGTAAGGGGTCCTACAATGAGCAGTTCTTC. Encoded protein: CASSVSKGSYNEQFF.

This clonotype was detected many times. This chain connects TRBV6-1 to TRBJ2-5, with D possibly being TRBD1 (5 bases). The germline gives CDR1 MNHNS, CDR2 SASEGT. The CDR3 sequence is 13 residues long. V lost 8 bases and J lost 1, with 11 bases in between. This CDR3 is CASFTGRQETQYF. For the CDR3, the DNA is TGTGCCAGCTTCACAGGACGCCAAGAGACCCAGTACTTC.

This clonotype has only a few counts. CDR3 sequence (DNA): TGCGCCAGCAGCCAAGATCTAAGGGCTGGGTTGGGAAGCAATCAGCCCCAGCATTTT. As protein: CASSQDLRAGLGSNQPQHF. V is TRBV4-1 and J is TRBJ1-5; D is ambiguous. The V gene's germline CDR1 is MGHRA and CDR2 YSYEKL. V gave up 0 bases and J gave up 1 base, with 19 bases separating them. The CDR3 has 19 amino acids.

This clonotype was counted between two and nine times. The chain employs TRBV12-3 or TRBV12-4 and TRBJ2-1, with 10 bases aligning to TRBD1. Germline trimming cut 5 bases from V and 8 bases from J; bases unmatched to any gene: 9. The CDR3 loop spans 15 amino acids. CDR3 sequence reads: CASSQTGGNIHEQFF. The CDR3 region has the DNA TGTGCCAGCAGTCAGACAGGGGGCAATATCCATGAGCAGTTCTTC.

In the case of this clonotype: A read error may explain this, as a much larger clone is one base away. The chain is built from TRBV15 and TRBJ2-1; TRBD1 matches 10 bases. Matching the DNA end better, TRBJ2-7 makes the J call doubtful. The CDR3 has 17 amino acids. CDR1 is LNHNV, CDR2 YYDKDF, per germline (reference sequence). The DNA of the CDR3 is TGTGCCACCAGCAGAGGATTGGGACAGGGGACCTACAATGAGCAGTACTTC. This translates into CATSRGLGQGTYNEQYF.